This T cell receptor (beta chain) was sequenced in a study of T cells in localized non-small cell lung cancer. The repertoire was sequenced with immunoSEQ multiplex PCR; TCRdb's copy has only in-frame clones and lacks some. The table shows some 39,000 clones, with roughly 77% occurring only once. General study points: Researchers found a median approximately 55 of the top 100 tumor clones in adjacent lung. Among blood samples, higher T cell density accompanied longer overall survival.

Germline assignment: CDR1 SQVTM and CDR2 ANQGSEA. This CDR3 spans 13 amino acids. Trimming cost V 7 bases and J 4 bases, with 17 bases left between them. About this clone itself: Its antigen is still unknown.

This specimen was PBMCs, taken before any cancer treatment. This sequence joins TRBV29-1 and TRBJ2-7, with D tentatively TRBD2 (6 bases). This clonotype was sampled from a woman aged 40-69 years with stage II squamous cell lung carcinoma. The CDR3 reads CSATGSGTYEQYF. The CDR3 nucleotides are TGCAGCGCCACCGGGTCAGGGACTTACGAGCAGTACTTC.